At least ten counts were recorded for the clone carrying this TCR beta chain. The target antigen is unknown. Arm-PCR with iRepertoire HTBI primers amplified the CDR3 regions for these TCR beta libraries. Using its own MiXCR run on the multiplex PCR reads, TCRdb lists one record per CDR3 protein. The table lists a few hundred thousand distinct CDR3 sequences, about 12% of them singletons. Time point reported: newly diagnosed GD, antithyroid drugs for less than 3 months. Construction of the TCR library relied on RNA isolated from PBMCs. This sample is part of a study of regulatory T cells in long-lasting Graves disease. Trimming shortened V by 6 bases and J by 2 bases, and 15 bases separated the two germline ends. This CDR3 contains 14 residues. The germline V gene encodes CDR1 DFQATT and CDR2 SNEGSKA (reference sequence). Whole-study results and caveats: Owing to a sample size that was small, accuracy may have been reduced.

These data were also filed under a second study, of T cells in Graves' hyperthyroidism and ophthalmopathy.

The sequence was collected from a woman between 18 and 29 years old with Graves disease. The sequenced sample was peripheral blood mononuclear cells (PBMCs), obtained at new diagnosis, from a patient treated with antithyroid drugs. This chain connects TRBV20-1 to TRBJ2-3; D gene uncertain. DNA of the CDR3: TGCAGTGCCCCCCTGGGAAGCTACACAGATACGCAGTATTTT. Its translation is CSAPLGSYTDTQYF.